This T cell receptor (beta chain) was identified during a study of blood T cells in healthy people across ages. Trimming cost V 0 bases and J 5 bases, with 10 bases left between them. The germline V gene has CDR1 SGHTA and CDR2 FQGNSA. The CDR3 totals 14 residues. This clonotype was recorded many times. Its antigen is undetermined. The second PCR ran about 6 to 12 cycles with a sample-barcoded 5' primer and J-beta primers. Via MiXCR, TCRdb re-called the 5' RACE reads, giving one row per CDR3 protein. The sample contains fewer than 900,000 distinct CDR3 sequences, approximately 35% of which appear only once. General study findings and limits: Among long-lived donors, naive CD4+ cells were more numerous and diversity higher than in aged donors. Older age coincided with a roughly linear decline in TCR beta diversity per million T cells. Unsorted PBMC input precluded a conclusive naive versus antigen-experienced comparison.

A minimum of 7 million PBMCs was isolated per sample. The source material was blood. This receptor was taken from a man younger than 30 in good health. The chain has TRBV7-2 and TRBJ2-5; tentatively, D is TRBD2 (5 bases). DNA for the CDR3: TGTGCCAGCAGCTTAGCGCTGCGGGCGGAGACCCAGTACTTC. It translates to CASSLALRAETQYF.